This T cell receptor (beta chain) was identified during a study of PD-1 blockade in classical Hodgkin lymphoma. Data came from immunoSEQ multiplex PCR; TCRdb stores just in-frame clones and leaves some out. The profile shows about 99,000 clones, 80% to 90% of them singletons. About this clone: Its specificity is not known.

Every single patient, without exception, relapsed after autologous stem cell transplantation, and brentuximab vedotin exposure varied. Study-level points and caveats: Patients who began taking nivolumab under 1 year after ASCT were left out.

The sample consisted of peripheral blood mononuclear cells (PBMCs), taken before the second cycle of nivolumab. This sequence originates from a human donor with classical Hodgkin lymphoma.

The CDR3 nucleotides read TGTGCCAGTAGTACCACAGGGTCTGGATATGGCTACACCTTC. Its protein is CASSTTGSGYGYTF. The V and J genes are TRBV19 and TRBJ1-2; tentatively, D is TRBD1 (6 bases). Trimming removed 4 bases from V and 5 bases from J, with 14 bases in between. Germline V CDR1 and CDR2: LNHDA, SQIVND (reference sequence). The CDR3 is made up of 14 amino acids.